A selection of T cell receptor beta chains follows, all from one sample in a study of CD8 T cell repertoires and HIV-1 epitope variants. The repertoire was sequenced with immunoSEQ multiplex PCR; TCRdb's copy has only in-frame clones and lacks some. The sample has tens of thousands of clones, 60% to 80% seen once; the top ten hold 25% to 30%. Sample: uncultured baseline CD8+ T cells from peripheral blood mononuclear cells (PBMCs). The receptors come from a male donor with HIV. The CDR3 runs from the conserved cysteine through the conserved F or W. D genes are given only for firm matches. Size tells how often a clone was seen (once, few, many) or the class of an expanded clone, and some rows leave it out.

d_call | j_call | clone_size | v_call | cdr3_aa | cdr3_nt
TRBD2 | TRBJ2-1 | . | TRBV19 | CASSIGLAEDEQFF | TGTGCCAGTAGTATAGGACTAGCTGAGGATGAGCAGTTCTTC
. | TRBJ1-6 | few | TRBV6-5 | CASSLYGNSPLHF | TGTGCCAGCAGTTTATACGGGAATTCACCCCTCCACTTT
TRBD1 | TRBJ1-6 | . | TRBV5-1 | CASMGGQGKSPLHF | TGCGCCAGCATGGGAGGACAGGGGAAATCACCCCTCCACTTT
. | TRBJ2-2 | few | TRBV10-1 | CASSESKGGAGELFF | TGCGCCAGCAGTGAGTCGAAGGGAGGAGCGGGGGAGCTGTTTTTT
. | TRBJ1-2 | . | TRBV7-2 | CASSPGETGYTF | TGTGCCAGCAGCCCAGGCGAGACCGGCTACACCTTC
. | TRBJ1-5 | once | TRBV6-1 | CASSEEGTFSNQPQHF | TGTGCCAGCAGTGAAGAAGGGACCTTTAGCAATCAGCCCCAGCATTTT
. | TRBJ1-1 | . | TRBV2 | CASSDSLNTEAFF | TGTGCCAGCAGTGATAGTCTTAACACTGAAGCTTTCTTT
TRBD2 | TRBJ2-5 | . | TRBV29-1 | CSVPTAAGGLMLQETQYF | TGCAGCGTCCCGACTGCAGCGGGGGGGCTAATGTTACAAGAGACCCAGTACTTC
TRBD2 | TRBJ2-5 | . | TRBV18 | CASSPGLATETQYF | TGTGCCAGCTCACCTGGACTAGCGACAGAGACCCAGTACTTC
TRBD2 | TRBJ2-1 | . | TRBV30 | CAWSTGLAGSGNEQFF | TGTGCCTGGAGTACAGGACTAGCGGGGAGTGGGAATGAGCAGTTCTTC
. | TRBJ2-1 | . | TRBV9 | CASSVAEGGWNEQFF | TGTGCCAGCAGCGTAGCAGAAGGAGGTTGGAATGAGCAGTTCTTC
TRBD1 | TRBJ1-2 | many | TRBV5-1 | CASSLATGAEGYTF | TGCGCCAGCAGCTTGGCAACAGGGGCGGAAGGCTACACCTTC
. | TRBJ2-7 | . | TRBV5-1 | CASSLFGPTYEQYF | TGCGCCAGCAGCTTGTTTGGCCCTACCTACGAGCAGTACTTC
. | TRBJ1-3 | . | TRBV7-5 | CVRSTGPKKGSGNTIYF | TGTGTCAGAAGCACGGGTCCGAAAAAGGGTTCTGGAAACACCATATATTTT
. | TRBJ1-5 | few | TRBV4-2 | CASSQGVDGAGPQHF | TGTGCCAGCAGCCAAGGAGTCGATGGGGCAGGGCCCCAGCATTTT
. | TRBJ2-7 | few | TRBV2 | CASSEGAGQSSYEQYF | TGTGCCAGCAGTGAAGGGGCGGGGCAGAGCTCCTACGAGCAGTACTTC
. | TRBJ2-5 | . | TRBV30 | CAWRWSAQETQYF | TGTGCCTGGAGGTGGTCAGCCCAAGAGACCCAGTACTTC
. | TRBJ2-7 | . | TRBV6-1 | CASSTGTYEQYF | TGTGCCAGCAGTACAGGGACCTACGAGCAGTACTTC
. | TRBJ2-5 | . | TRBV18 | CASSPIETQYF | TGTGCCAGCTCACCAATTGAGACCCAGTACTTC
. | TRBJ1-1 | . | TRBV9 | CASSVAMNTEAFF | TGTGCCAGCAGCGTAGCTATGAACACTGAAGCTTTCTTT
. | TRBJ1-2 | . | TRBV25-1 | CASSDPTEDYGYTF | TGTGCCAGCAGTGATCCGACTGAGGACTATGGCTACACCTTC
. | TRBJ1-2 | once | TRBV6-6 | CASSRGGWGSNYGYTF | TGTGCCAGCAGTCGGGGCGGGTGGGGGTCTAACTATGGCTACACCTTC
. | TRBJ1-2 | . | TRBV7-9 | CASSLKMAGQGLIGGYTF | TGTGCCAGCAGCTTAAAGATGGCAGGGCAGGGTTTGATTGGTGGCTACACCTTC
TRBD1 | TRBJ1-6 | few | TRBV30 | CAWRGQLSPLHF | TGTGCCTGGCGGGGACAGTTGTCACCCCTCCACTTT
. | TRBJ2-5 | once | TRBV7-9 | CASSLTTQGGETQYF | TGTGCCAGCAGCTTAACGACACAGGGCGGCGAGACCCAGTACTTC
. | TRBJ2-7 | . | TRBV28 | CASSFRGREQYF | TGTGCCAGCAGTTTCCGAGGTCGCGAGCAGTACTTC
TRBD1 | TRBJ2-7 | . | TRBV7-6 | CASSLGQGAVYEQYF | TGTGCCAGCAGCTTAGGGCAGGGGGCGGTTTACGAGCAGTACTTC
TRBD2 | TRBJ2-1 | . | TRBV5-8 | CASSLGLAGVHNEQFF | TGTGCCAGCAGCTTGGGGCTAGCGGGGGTCCACAATGAGCAGTTCTTC
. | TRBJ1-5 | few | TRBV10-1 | CASSGHISNQPQHF | TGCGCCAGCAGCGGCCACATTAGCAATCAGCCCCAGCATTTT
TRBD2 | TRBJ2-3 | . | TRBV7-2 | CASSLRLAGGPDTQYF | TGTGCCAGCAGCTTAAGACTAGCGGGAGGGCCAGATACGCAGTATTTT
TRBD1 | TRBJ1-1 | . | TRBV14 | CASSQGTGRYTEAFF | TGTGCCAGCAGCCAAGGGACAGGGAGGTACACTGAAGCTTTCTTT
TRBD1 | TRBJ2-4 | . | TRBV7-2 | CASSGDRVGAKNIQYF | TGTGCCAGCAGCGGAGACAGGGTTGGAGCCAAAAACATTCAGTACTTC
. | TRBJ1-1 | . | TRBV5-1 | CASSLSGTEAFF | TGCGCCAGCAGCTTGAGCGGGACTGAAGCTTTCTTT
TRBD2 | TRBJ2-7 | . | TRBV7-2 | CASSSPGLAGTYEQYF | TGTGCCAGCAGCTCCCCCGGACTAGCGGGCACCTACGAGCAGTACTTC
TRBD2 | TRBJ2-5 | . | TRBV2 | CASSEPRASGGTHAAQYF | TGTGCCAGCAGTGAACCCCGGGCTAGCGGGGGGACTCACGCGGCCCAGTACTTC
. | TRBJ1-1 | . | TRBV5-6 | CASRRGTEAFF | TGTGCCAGCAGGCGAGGCACTGAAGCTTTCTTT
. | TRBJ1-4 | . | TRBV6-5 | CASRSNEKLFF | TGTGCCAGCAGGTCGAATGAAAAACTGTTTTTT
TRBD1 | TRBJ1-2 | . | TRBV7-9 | CASSLETGRYGYTF | TGTGCCAGCAGCTTAGAGACAGGGCGCTATGGCTACACCTTC
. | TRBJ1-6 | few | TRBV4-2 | CASSLQVDGDSPLHF | TGTGCCAGCAGCCTGCAGGTCGATGGGGATTCACCCCTCCACTTT
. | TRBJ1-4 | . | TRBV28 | CASSLPTGVRGEKLFF | TGTGCCAGCAGTCTACCCACCGGGGTACGAGGTGAAAAACTGTTTTTT
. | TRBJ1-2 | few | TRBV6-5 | CASSLGLEGYTF | TGTGCCAGCAGTTTGGGCCTAGAGGGCTACACCTTC
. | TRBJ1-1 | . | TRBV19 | CASSHSGEMNTEAFF | TGTGCCAGTAGTCACTCAGGGGAAATGAACACTGAAGCTTTCTTT
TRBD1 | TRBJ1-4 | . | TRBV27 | CASSQFQGGPNEKLFF | TGTGCCAGCAGTCAATTTCAGGGGGGACCTAATGAAAAACTGTTTTTT
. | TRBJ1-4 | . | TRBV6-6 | CASSFVWNEKLFF | TGTGCCAGCAGTTTTGTTTGGAATGAAAAACTGTTTTTT
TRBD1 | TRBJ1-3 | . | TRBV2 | CASSQDRARGNTIYF | TGTGCCAGCAGTCAGGACAGGGCGAGAGGAAACACCATATATTTT
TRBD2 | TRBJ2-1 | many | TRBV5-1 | CASSLRAGGGNEQFF | TGCGCCAGCAGCTTGCGAGCGGGGGGAGGTAATGAGCAGTTCTTC
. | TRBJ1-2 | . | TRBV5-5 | CASSLDLDDGYTF | TGTGCCAGCAGCTTGGATCTGGATGATGGCTACACCTTC
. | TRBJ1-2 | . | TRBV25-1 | CASSEYKDGYTF | TGTGCCAGCAGTGAATATAAAGATGGCTACACCTTC
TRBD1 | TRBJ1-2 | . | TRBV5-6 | CACSVPGTGSNGYTF | TGTGCCTGCAGCGTTCCCGGGACAGGGTCAAATGGCTACACCTTC
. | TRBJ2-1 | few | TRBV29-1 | CSVITFVYGEQFF | TGCAGCGTTATAACGTTTGTCTACGGTGAGCAGTTCTTC
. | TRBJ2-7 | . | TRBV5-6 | CASTRADYEQYF | TGTGCCAGCACCCGGGCGGACTACGAGCAGTACTTC
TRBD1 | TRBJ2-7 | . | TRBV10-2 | CASRSGTGGNYEQYF | TGCGCCAGCAGAAGCGGGACAGGGGGGAATTACGAGCAGTACTTC